This passage covers 21 T cell receptor beta chains from one sample sequenced in a study of beta chain features in type 1 diabetes. As every portion of the isolated RNA was reverse transcribed, the sequencing read expressed TCRB transcripts. Here immunoSEQ multiplex PCR was the method, and the copy in TCRdb shows in-frame clones only, minus some. The sample holds approximately 470,000 clones, over 25% seen once. The sample consisted of naive CD4+ T cells from blood. These receptors came from a man between 18 and 35 years old in good health.

The table lists this clone with a few counts. This chain uses TRBV7-9 with TRBJ2-5; the D gene could be TRBD1 or TRBD2 (5 bases each). The germline V and J ends were trimmed by 5 bases and 7 bases, with 14 bases remaining between them. The germline V gene encodes CDR1 SEHNR and CDR2 FQNEAQ (reference sequence). This CDR3 has 13 amino acids. The CDR3 loop is CASSVDSGGTQYF. In DNA, the CDR3 is TGTGCCAGCAGCGTCGACAGCGGTGGGACCCAGTACTTC.

The V and J genes are TRBV2 and TRBJ2-1, with D unresolved. V lost 3 bases and J lost 7, with 7 bases in between. Germline values: CDR1 SNHLY, CDR2 FYNNEI. The CDR3 has 12 amino acids. In DNA, the CDR3 is TGTGCCAGCAGTGACCCTGGAAATGAGCAGTTCTTC. This gives the protein CASSDPGNEQFF.

This chain connects TRBV7-9 to TRBJ2-3; 8 nucleotides agree with TRBD2. V dropped 5 bases and J dropped 6; count of bases not matched to a gene: 10. CDR1 is SEHNR and CDR2 is FQNEAQ in the germline V gene (reference sequence). The CDR3 extends over 15 amino acids. The CDR3: CASSPSGGFGDTQYF. The CDR3 region has the DNA TGTGCCAGCAGCCCCTCGGGAGGGTTTGGCGATACGCAGTATTTT.

The count of this clone is one. The chain combines TRBV7-3 with TRBJ2-1; D is unresolved. Trimming took off 4 bases at V and 0 bases at J, with 7 bases between the two ends. This CDR3 comprises 14 residues. Germline values: CDR1 SGHTA, CDR2 FQGTGA. The DNA of the CDR3 is TGTGCCAGCAGCTGGGCCAGCTCCTACAATGAGCAGTTCTTC. It encodes CASSWASSYNEQFF.

The chain joins TRBV30 to TRBJ1-1, with TRBD1 identical over 10 bases. The V gene end was trimmed by 3 bases and the J gene end by 4 bases; junction bases not matched to a gene: 5. Germline assignment: CDR1 GTSNPN and CDR2 SVGIG (reference sequence). This CDR3 is 14 amino acids long. The CDR3 DNA reads as TGTGCCTGGAGACTGACAGGGGGCATCACTGAAGCTTTCTTT. Translation gives CAWRLTGGITEAFF.

This clone was observed a handful of times. The rearrangement uses TRBV30 and TRBJ2-3, with D unclear. The germline V gene has CDR1 GTSNPN and CDR2 SVGIG (reference sequence). The length of the CDR3 is 13 residues. V lost 0 bases, J lost 4 bases, and 8 bases lay in between. CDR3 sequence: CAWSVLRADTQYF. CDR3 bases: TGTGCCTGGAGTGTACTCCGAGCAGATACGCAGTATTTT.

This clone was seen only once. J is TRBJ2-3 and V is TRBV2; 14 nucleotides align to TRBD2. V lost 4 bases to trimming and J lost 6 bases; unmatched junction nucleotides: 3. Germline V CDR1 and CDR2: SNHLY, FYNNEI. CDR3 length: 15 amino acids. The CDR3 spells CASSVGLAGDDTQYF. CDR3 coding DNA: TGTGCCAGCAGTGTGGGACTAGCGGGAGACGATACGCAGTATTTT.

The table lists this clone with a few counts. V gene TRBV5-1 combines with J gene TRBJ2-2; 8 nucleotides align to TRBD2. From germline, CDR1 is SGHRS and CDR2 YFSETQ. Trimming took 0 bases from V and 5 from J; bases not matched to a gene: 9. This CDR3 contains 17 residues. The CDR3 region has the DNA TGCGCCAGCAGCTTGGGGAGCGGGAGCGGTTTTACCGGGGAGCTGTTTTTT. Protein: CASSLGSGSGFTGELFF.

This sequence joins TRBV4-1 and TRBJ2-1; TRBD2 matches at 9 bases. Germline CDR1 reads MGHRA; CDR2 reads YSYEKL. The CDR3 spans 15 residues. With 8 bases clipped from V and 3 bases from J, the junction kept 8 bases outside the gene matches. The CDR3 reads CASRHETSGYNEQFF. CDR3 DNA sequence: TGCGCCAGCCGGCACGAGACTAGCGGCTACAATGAGCAGTTCTTC.

In its sample, this clone was seen a few times. This chain joins TRBV7-9 and TRBJ2-1; D gene ambiguous. V lost 5 bases and J 0 bases, leaving 5 bases between the germline ends. Germline V gives CDR1 SEHNR, CDR2 FQNEAQ (reference sequence). The CDR3 totals 13 residues. CDR3 sequence reads: CASSGSSYNEQFF. The CDR3 nucleotides read TGTGCCAGCAGCGGCAGCTCCTACAATGAGCAGTTCTTC.

The V gene is TRBV7-2, the J gene TRBJ1-2; no firm D call. The germline V gene has CDR1 SGHTA and CDR2 FQGNSA. The V and J ends lost 3 bases and 11 bases respectively, with 10 bases between them. This CDR3 region has 11 residues. CDR3 DNA sequence: TGTGCCAGCAGCTTGGGAGAGAGGTACACCTTC. Its protein product is CASSLGERYTF.

The V gene is TRBV29-1, the J gene TRBJ2-7; 9 positions match TRBD1. The germline V gene encodes CDR1 SQVTM and CDR2 ANQGSEA. The CDR3 sequence is 13 residues long. V was clipped by 1 base and J by 5 bases; unmatched bases: 3. CDR3 in amino acids: CSVEVGQGHEQYF. The CDR3 coding sequence is TGCAGCGTTGAAGTGGGACAGGGACACGAGCAGTACTTC.

A few counts support this clone. This rearrangement joins TRBV6-5 to TRBJ1-3; 7 nucleotides line up with TRBD1. Germline V CDR1 and CDR2: MNHEY, SVGAGI. The ends lost 0 bases at V and 2 bases at J; junction bases unmatched: 4. This CDR3 has 16 residues. CDR3 region: CASSYSAGGTGNTIYF. In DNA, the CDR3 is TGTGCCAGCAGTTACTCAGCAGGGGGGACTGGAAACACCATATATTTT.

This sequence joins TRBV9 and TRBJ2-5; D remains unclear. The CDR3 runs to 14 residues. The germline V and J ends were trimmed by 0 bases and 2 bases, with 8 bases remaining between them. Germline lookup yields CDR1 SGDLS and CDR2 YYNGEE. The CDR3 sequence: CASSVEGGQETQYF. DNA for the CDR3: TGTGCCAGCAGCGTAGAGGGCGGACAAGAGACCCAGTACTTC. The variable domain in full, completed from reference TRBV9 and TRBJ2-5, reads DSGVTQTPKHLITATGQRVTLRCSPRSGDLSVYWYQQSLDQGLQFLIQYYNGEERAKGNILERFSAQQFPDLHSELNLSSLELGDSALYFCASSVEGGQETQYFGPGTRLLVL.

As concerns this clone: The sample holds other DNA sequences that translate to the same CDR3. The chain employs TRBV29-1 and TRBJ2-5, with 9 bases that match TRBD2. Losses at the gene ends were 7 bases for V and 2 bases for J; bases not matched to a gene: 2. This CDR3 comprises 12 residues. Germline V gene lookup returns CDR1 SQVTM and CDR2 ANQGSEA. The CDR3 loop is CSGLAGQETQYF. DNA of the CDR3: TGCAGCGGGCTAGCGGGACAAGAGACCCAGTACTTC.

Turning to this clone: The same CDR3 is also encoded by other DNA sequences in this sample. V and J are TRBV18 and TRBJ2-5, with D unclear. Germline lookup yields CDR1 KGHSH and CDR2 LQKENI. The germline V and J ends were trimmed by 3 bases and 3 bases, with 8 bases remaining between them. The CDR3 is 13 amino acids. The CDR3 spells CASSPRQEETQYF. The CDR3 nucleotides read TGTGCCAGCTCACCGCGGCAGGAAGAGACCCAGTACTTC.

The CDR3 region is CACYSPKSSYEQYF. The CDR3 DNA follows: TGTGCCTGCTACAGTCCAAAGAGCTCCTACGAGCAGTACTTC. This rearrangement joins TRBV30 to TRBJ2-7; D ambiguous. CDR3 length equals 14 residues. CDR1 and CDR2 from the germline V gene are GTSNPN and SVGIG (reference sequence). V was shortened by 6 bases and J by 0 bases, with 15 bases between the two germline ends. The full variable domain, rest sourced from reference TRBV30 and TRBJ2-7, is SQTIHQWPATLVQPVGSPLSLECTVEGTSNPNLYWYRQAAGRGLQLLFYSVGIGQISSEVPQNLSASRPQDRQFILSSKKLLLSDSGFYLCACYSPKSSYEQYFGPGTRLTVT.

This clone came up a few times. The J gene is TRBJ2-2, the V gene TRBV9; tentative D call: TRBD1 (6 bases). This CDR3 has 17 amino acids. With 3 bases removed from V and 5 bases from J, the gap between germline ends came to 20 bases. Germline values: CDR1 SGDLS, CDR2 YYNGEE. The CDR3 DNA sequence: TGTGCCAGCAGCGCGGAGTTAGGGACAACCAAGACCGGGGAGCTGTTTTTT. Translating gives CASSAELGTTKTGELFF.

This CDR3 reads CASQGTNTGELFF. The DNA of the CDR3 is TGTGCCTCTCAAGGGACGAACACCGGGGAGCTGTTTTTT. The chain carries TRBV30 and TRBJ2-2; D not resolved. This CDR3 contains 13 residues. Germline lookup yields CDR1 GTSNPN and CDR2 SVGIG (reference sequence). Trimming cost V 7 bases and J 0 bases, with 9 bases left between them.

This clone was found once. The CDR3 spells CAWSADSGGYNEQFF. Here the CDR3 DNA reads TGTGCCTGGAGTGCCGACAGCGGGGGGTACAATGAGCAGTTCTTC. The rearrangement links TRBV30 to TRBJ2-1; 9 bases agree with TRBD2. The J segment lost 4 bases and the V segment lost 1 base, leaving 5 bases of the junction unmatched. Germline V gene lookup returns CDR1 GTSNPN and CDR2 SVGIG (reference sequence). This CDR3 spans 15 amino acids.

The V call is TRBV29-1, the J call TRBJ2-3; 11 bases match TRBD2. The CDR3 consists of 13 residues. Germline assignment: CDR1 SQVTM and CDR2 ANQGSEA. The J segment lost 8 bases and the V segment lost 7 bases, leaving 8 bases of the junction unmatched. This chain's CDR3 is CSGTGTSGLTQYF. In DNA, the CDR3 is TGCAGCGGCACCGGGACTAGCGGACTTACGCAGTATTTT.